This TCR beta chain derives from a study of identical twins (TCRdb year 2016). Regarding the complete study: To test whether fetal clonotypes persist, the study used deep sequencing on TCR alpha and beta repertoires from monozygotic twins, unrelated adults of various ages, and cord blood. Replicate twin experiments were performed at different times using different library preparation protocols to rule out contamination. The paper as a whole reports these results and caveats: In monozygotic twins, recombination models systematically underestimated out-of-frame TCR alpha sharing, but the models matched the sharing seen between unrelated individuals. Invariant T cells such as MAIT and iNKT could partly confound zero-insertion analyses, though diverse VJ usage argued against this for most clonotypes. Abundant cord blood beta clonotypes carried fewer insertions; young adult naive repertoires showed a weaker similar trend, while memory repertoires showed none. Conclusions relied on cross-sectional statistical analysis, since the same donors could not be followed over many years. In beta out-of-frame sequences, excess twin sharing was weaker, because having fewer shared sequences lowered the signal-to-noise ratio. Compared with coincidental sharing between unrelated individuals, out-of-frame TCR alpha sequences shared between twins had an excess of sequences with low generation probability.

The library was prepared using 5' RACE. TCRdb shows the sequencer as Illumina HiSeq 2000. A universal primer binding site was introduced by template switching, and a unique molecular identifier was present in the final cDNA, enabling accurate counting of TCR cDNA molecules. First-strand cDNA for TCR alpha and beta chains was synthesized from specific primers in the conserved constant-segment region. To control for contamination, every cDNA library was double barcoded, receiving both a SMART-Mk sample barcode and Illumina barcodes. TruSeq adapter sequences, together with Illumina sample barcodes, were added in two successive PCR steps. The TCR alpha and beta cDNA libraries were sequenced on the Illumina HiSeq platform using custom primers. Concerning the study's data processing: Raw reads were processed with MiGEC to extract unique molecular identifiers, and MiXCR was used to determine CDR3 positions. Recombination models were inferred per individual with the repgenHMM and IGoR tools using an EM algorithm. The analysis of shared clonotypes was done with the tcR package in R, with sharing normalized by the product of cloneset sizes. To study raw recombination free of thymic and clonal selection effects, out-of-frame nonproductive sequences were analyzed. TCRdb itself trimmed the public reads at Q25 with fastp, ran MiXCR and retained productive beta chains. Here each entry gathers all rows of one CDR3 protein and keeps the most common genes and DNA. V and J calls and clone size were set by TCRdb, not the authors. The sample records hundreds of thousands of distinct CDR3 sequences, less than 7% of which are singletons. The top ten constitute 1.5% to 2% of the sample.

Every donor was a healthy Caucasian. The researchers also sequenced three unrelated adults who were not twins: a male aged 18 to 30, a male aged 50 to 59, and a female aged 50 to 59. Using Miltenyi CD45RO+ enrichment and human naive T-cell isolation kits, memory (CD45RO+) and naive T cells were isolated from PBMC. After removal of 4 bases from V and 5 bases from J, the junction retains 9 bases not matched to a gene. Reading the germline V gene gives CDR1 KGHDR and CDR2 SFDVKD. The CDR3 starts with the cysteine, ends with the phenylalanine, and has 16 residues. Kept here is only the CDR3 DNA, which spans 48 bases and is read in frame from base 1. Comments on this clonotype: Its cognate antigen has yet to be identified. No base quality values were provided; no much bigger clone lies one nucleotide off.

The specimen sequenced was naive T cells sorted from blood. The cell subset or site label, as the study defines it: cells isolated with a human naive T-cell isolation kit. The chain is encoded by TRBV24-1 joined to TRBJ2-1, with 8 bases aligning to TRBD1. The sequence was obtained from a man aged 18 to 35 in good health. The CDR3 region: CATSDPDRGHHNEQFF. The nucleotides read TGTGCCACCAGTGACCCCGACAGGGGCCACCACAATGAGCAGTTCTTC.